This TCR beta chain was recorded in a study of blood T cell repertoires in COVID-19. The method was immunoSEQ multiplex PCR; TCRdb's version includes in-frame clones alone and lacks a portion of them. The table lists about 290,000 clones, 85% of them singletons. This CDR3 has 14 residues. The V gene's germline CDR1 is MNHEY and CDR2 SMNVEV (reference sequence). With V trimmed by 8 bases and J by 8 bases, 11 bases remained unmatched. V is TRBV27 and J is TRBJ2-1, with 8 bases aligning to TRBD2. The TCR sequence derives from a woman aged 45 to 65 with active or convalescent COVID-19. Sequences were obtained from peripheral blood. CDR3 in amino acids: CASQPRGALYEQFF. CDR3 nucleotides: TGTGCCAGCCAGCCGCGGGGGGCCCTGTATGAGCAGTTCTTC.